The 6 T cell receptor beta chains below come from one sample, sequenced in a study of beta chain features in type 1 diabetes. Their antigens remain unidentified. The authors reverse transcribed all of the isolated RNA, so sequencing captured expressed TCRB transcripts. The data were produced by immunoSEQ multiplex PCR, yet TCRdb's version contains in-frame clones alone and is incomplete. There are 640,000 or so clones in the sample; more than 12% occur only once, and less than 0.04% lies in the top ten. Study results and caveats: The study found moderately but significantly shorter TCRB CDR3s in all four CD4+ subsets of Type 1 diabetes patients.

Sequencing used naive CD4+ T cells from blood. Every receptor here comes from a young man with type 1 diabetes.

This clone was observed once. J is TRBJ2-2 and V is TRBV7-3; the D is unclear. The V gene lost 2 bases and the J gene lost 0 bases, with 10 bases spanning the gap. Germline CDR1 and CDR2: SGHTA and FQGTGA. The CDR3 is 16 amino acids. CDR3 nucleotide sequence: TGTGCCAGCAGCTTATCCGGTGGCCCGAACACCGGGGAGCTGTTTTTT. Translating gives CASSLSGGPNTGELFF.

This clone was counted a few times. J is TRBJ1-4 and V is TRBV27; TRBD1 matches 7 bases. CDR1 is MNHEY and CDR2 is SMNVEV in the germline V gene (reference sequence). V was clipped by 5 bases and J by 5 bases; unmatched bases: 5. The CDR3 runs 14 residues. Here the CDR3 DNA reads TGTGCCAGCAGTCGGACAGGCCCGAATGAAAAACTGTTTTTT. It specifies CASSRTGPNEKLFF.

This chain links TRBV29-1 with TRBJ2-7, with D perhaps matching TRBD2 (6 bases). V was cut by 6 bases and J by 7 bases, with 16 bases left in between. This CDR3 has 12 amino acids. Germline V lookup: CDR1 SQVTM, CDR2 ANQGSEA. CDR3 amino acids: CSVDHGTPEQYF. The CDR3 coding sequence is TGCAGCGTAGATCACGGGACTCCGGAGCAGTACTTC.

This sequence joins TRBV6-5 and TRBJ2-5; perhaps TRBD1 as D (6 bases). V lost 8 bases and J 3 bases, leaving 10 bases between the germline ends. Germline CDR1 is MNHEY and CDR2 is SVGAGI. The CDR3 has 12 amino acids. For the CDR3, the DNA is TGTGCCAGCTTGGACAGTAAAGAGACCCAGTACTTC. Translated, it gives CASLDSKETQYF.

The chain recombines TRBV18 with TRBJ2-2; 7 nucleotides match TRBD2. The CDR3 is made up of 16 amino acids. Looked up from germline, CDR1 is KGHSH and CDR2 is LQKENI. Trimming at V came to 3 bases and at J to 1 base, leaving 5 bases not matched to a gene. The CDR3: CASSPWLAENTGELFF. In DNA, the CDR3 is TGTGCCAGCTCACCGTGGCTAGCGGAGAACACCGGGGAGCTGTTTTTT.

The rearrangement links TRBV2 to TRBJ1-1; possibly TRBD1 for D (5 bases). Germline values: CDR1 SNHLY, CDR2 FYNNEI. This CDR3 has 13 amino acids. The ends were cut back, 6 bases at V and 1 base at J, with 9 bases in the middle. CDR3 region: CASREQENTEAFF. The CDR3 DNA reads as TGTGCCAGCAGGGAACAGGAGAACACTGAAGCTTTCTTT. Looking up the rest from reference TRBV2 and TRBJ1-1 gives the full variable domain: EPEVTQTPSHQVTQMGQEVILRCVPISNHLYFYWYRQILGQKVEFLVSFYNNEISEKSEIFDDQFSVERPDGSNFTLKIRSTKLEDSAMYFCASREQENTEAFFGQGTRLTVV.